A selection of T cell receptor beta chains follows, all from one sample in a study of OX40 agonist ivuxolimab in advanced cancers. Here immunoSEQ multiplex PCR was the method, and the copy in TCRdb shows in-frame clones only, minus some. The repertoire holds 100,000 or so clones, with about 92% as singletons. Source: CD4+ or CD8+ T cells sorted from blood, taken in a trial of the OX40 agonist ivuxolimab. The receptors were gathered from an adult with an advanced solid tumor such as melanoma, head and neck, liver or kidney cancer. Both conserved end residues are part of each CDR3. The D gene is left open where the match is weak. For some rows the clone size is stated as once, few or many, or as a class when expanded; others skip it.

J,size,D,V,DNA,CDR3
TRBJ2-3,few,TRBD1,TRBV10-3,TGTGCCATCAGTGAGGGAAGACAGGGGAGGACAGATACGCAGTATTTT,CAISEGRQGRTDTQYF
TRBJ2-7,NA,NA,TRBV7-6,TGTGCCAGCAGCCCCATCGGGGACTACGAGCAGTACTTC,CASSPIGDYEQYF
TRBJ1-2,once,NA,TRBV11-2,TGTGCCAGCAGCTTAGAAGCGTCAGTTAACTATGGCTACACCTTC,CASSLEASVNYGYTF
TRBJ1-5,NA,NA,TRBV2,TGTGCCAGCAGTGAAGTTGACGCAGGGCCCCAGCCCCAGCATTTT,CASSEVDAGPQPQHF
TRBJ2-4,NA,NA,TRBV6-6,TGTGCCAGCAGTTACACTACCCGAGACATTCAGTACTTC,CASSYTTRDIQYF
TRBJ1-2,NA,NA,TRBV27,TGTGCCAGCAGTTTTCGGCCCAACTATGGCTACACCTTC,CASSFRPNYGYTF
TRBJ2-1,NA,TRBD2,TRBV5-1,TGCGCCAGCAGCCCCCGGACTAGCTTGGAAAAGTTGGGTGAGCAGTTCTTC,CASSPRTSLEKLGEQFF
TRBJ2-5,once,TRBD2,TRBV15,TGTGCCACCTCGGGGACTAGCGGGGGGTACCAAGAGACCCAGTACTTC,CATSGTSGGYQETQYF
TRBJ1-1,NA,NA,TRBV27,TGTGCCAGCAGTTTAGAGTCGAGCAGCAACACTGAAGCTTTCTTT,CASSLESSSNTEAFF
TRBJ1-1,NA,TRBD1,TRBV7-2,TGTGCCAGCAGCTTACAGACAGGGAGGAGTGATGAAGCTTTCTTT,CASSLQTGRSDEAFF
TRBJ2-1,NA,TRBD2,TRBV5-1,TGCGCCAGCAGCTCCAAACTTACTAGCGGGTACAATGAGCAGTTCTTC,CASSSKLTSGYNEQFF
TRBJ1-1,once,NA,TRBV19,TGTGCCAGTAGTATCGCCCCCGAGATGAACACTGAAGCTTTCTTT,CASSIAPEMNTEAFF
TRBJ1-5,NA,NA,TRBV10-2,TGCGCCAGCAATCCAACAGGGAATAGCAATCAGCCCCAGCATTTT,CASNPTGNSNQPQHF
TRBJ2-7,NA,TRBD1,TRBV4-1,TGCGCCAGCAGCCACTCCGGGACAGGGGGCGAGCAGTACTTC,CASSHSGTGGEQYF
TRBJ2-2,NA,NA,TRBV9,TGTGCCAGCAGCGTAGACCCGATTCGTAACACCGGGGAGCTGTTTTTT,CASSVDPIRNTGELFF
TRBJ1-5,NA,NA,TRBV12-2,TGTGCAAGTCGCTTAGCGTCGGGGGACAGCTTCAATCAGCCCCAGCATTTT,CASRLASGDSFNQPQHF